This T cell receptor beta chain was identified during a study of blood T cell repertoires in COVID-19. On the study more broadly: Sources were T cells, B-cell-depleted T cells, or PBMCs; the material itself was cDNA or gDNA.

This clone was recorded a few times. V was clipped by 3 bases and J by 0 bases, with 12 bases between them. CDR1 is KGHSH and CDR2 is LQKENI in the germline V gene. This CDR3 has 17 amino acids. Authors' analysis steps: Reference gene primer amplification yielded estimated nucleated cell counts. Data came from immunoSEQ multiplex PCR; TCRdb stores just in-frame clones and leaves some out. D and trimming were read from the DNA, whereas the V and J calls and clone size are those reported in that table. The table includes 340,000 or so clones, 80% to 90% detected once. This TCR derives from a man aged 25-45 years with active or convalescent COVID-19. Sequenced input: peripheral blood. The chain couples TRBV18 to TRBJ2-6; D gene uncertain. CDR3: CASSPEVSSSGANVLTF. The CDR3 nucleotides are TGTGCCAGCTCACCCGAGGTGTCCTCCTCTGGGGCCAACGTCCTGACTTTC.